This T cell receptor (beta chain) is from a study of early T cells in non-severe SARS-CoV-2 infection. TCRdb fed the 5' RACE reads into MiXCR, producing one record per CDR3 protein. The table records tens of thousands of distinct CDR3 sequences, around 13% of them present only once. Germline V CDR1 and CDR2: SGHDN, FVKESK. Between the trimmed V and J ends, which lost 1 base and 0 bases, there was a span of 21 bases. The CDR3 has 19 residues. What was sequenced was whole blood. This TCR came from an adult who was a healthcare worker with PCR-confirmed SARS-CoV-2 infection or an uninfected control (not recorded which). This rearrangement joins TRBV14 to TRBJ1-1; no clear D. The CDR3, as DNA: TGTGCCAGCAGCCAAGGTGTTGCCTCCGGGAGAATAATGAACACTGAAGCTTTCTTT. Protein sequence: CASSQGVASGRIMNTEAFF.